This T cell receptor (beta chain) was sequenced for a study of blood T cell repertoires in COVID-19. Original processing methods: Estimates of nucleated cell counts were drawn from the amplification of reference gene primers. TCRdb keeps only in-frame clones here, not all; method: immunoSEQ multiplex PCR. V and J calls and clone size are copied from that table; D and trimming were computed from the DNA. The table has 500,000 to 600,000 clones, roughly nine tenths seen once. The germline V gene encodes CDR1 SGHTA and CDR2 FQGTGA. There are 13 residues in the CDR3. The ends lost 2 bases at V and 8 bases at J; junction bases unmatched: 3.

This receptor was identified in a woman aged 45-60 years with COVID-19, enrolled during active disease. Source material: peripheral blood. The rearrangement uses TRBV7-3 and TRBJ1-1; TRBD1 aligns across 9 bases. In DNA form, the CDR3 reads TGTGCCAGCAGCTTACTCGGGACAGGGGAAGCTTTCTTT. Amino acids: CASSLLGTGEAFF.